This TCR beta chain was documented in a study of spatial heterogeneity in lung cancer. The study's findings and limits: The number of expanded tumor alpha and beta chains correlated with mutation number.

Judged by abundance, this clonotype is medium-sized. The antigen remains unidentified. A library prepared for alpha chains yielded this beta chain as an off-target read; its size is of little meaning. Each CDR3 protein is one row after TCRdb ran MiXCR on the 5' RACE reads. The sample lists some 6,200 distinct CDR3 sequences; 13% to 15% were seen once. Time point indicated: sample taken at primary tumor resection. Here the sequenced sample was lung tumor tissue, taken at surgery. This clonotype was sampled from a male donor with early-stage non-small cell lung cancer.

Here the CDR3 DNA reads TGCAGCGTTAGAATAACAAACTACGAGCAGTACTTC. Protein: CSVRITNYEQYF. The V call is TRBV29-1, the J call TRBJ2-7; D uncertain. The CDR3 has 12 residues. Germline V gene data show CDR1 as SQVTM and CDR2 as ANQGSEA. V lost 5 bases, J lost 3 bases, and 11 bases lay in between.